These T cell receptor beta chains were read from a single sample in a study of graft-versus-host responses after intestinal transplantation. No antigen is known for these receptors. TCRdb's copy holds only in-frame clones and misses some; the assay was immunoSEQ multiplex PCR. The sample includes about 90,000 clones, roughly 87% of them seen just once. The sequences come from unstimulated CD8+ T cells sorted from spleen or lymph node cells, collected before intestinal transplant. The receptors derive from a human donor who received an intestinal transplant. The CDR3 runs from the conserved cysteine through the conserved F or W. The D gene is left open where the match is weak. Not all rows give a size; the values are once, few, many and, for expanded clones, a class.

v_call	cdr3_length	j_call	clone_size	d_call	cdr3_aa	cdr3_nt
TRBV11-2	13	TRBJ2-7	NA	NA	CASSFGGYYEQYF	TGTGCCAGCAGCTTCGGCGGGTACTACGAGCAGTACTTC
TRBV13	17	TRBJ1-1	NA	NA	CASSLGAERITNTEAFF	TGTGCCAGCAGCTTAGGGGCTGAAAGGATAACTAACACTGAAGCTTTCTTT
TRBV6-5	16	TRBJ1-2	NA	NA	CASSYSRGPANYGYTF	TGTGCCAGCAGTTACTCGAGAGGCCCAGCTAACTATGGCTACACCTTC
TRBV5-6	16	TRBJ1-1	NA	TRBD1	CASSSSGQGRKTEAFF	TGTGCCAGCAGCTCCTCCGGACAGGGTCGGAAAACTGAAGCTTTCTTT
TRBV4-1	13	TRBJ2-7	NA	NA	CASSQEVTYEQYF	TGCGCCAGCAGCCAAGAAGTGACCTACGAGCAGTACTTC
TRBV7-3	17	TRBJ2-1	NA	TRBD2	CASSLDGISGGYNEQFF	TGTGCCAGCAGCTTAGACGGCATTAGCGGGGGCTACAATGAGCAGTTCTTC
TRBV4-2	16	TRBJ1-1	NA	TRBD1	CASSQDGQGVNTEAFF	TGTGCCAGCAGCCAAGACGGACAGGGAGTGAACACTGAAGCTTTCTTT
TRBV27	14	TRBJ2-7	few	NA	CASSWRESSYEQYF	TGTGCCAGCAGTTGGAGGGAGAGCTCCTACGAGCAGTACTTC
TRBV5-1	18	TRBJ1-5	NA	TRBD1	CASSVGQGDLLSNQPQHF	TGCGCCAGCAGCGTTGGACAGGGGGACCTCCTTAGCAATCAGCCCCAGCATTTT
TRBV5-1	12	TRBJ1-6	NA	NA	CASSFDRLPLHF	TGCGCCAGCAGCTTCGACAGGCTTCCCCTCCACTTT
TRBV7-9	16	TRBJ2-5	NA	NA	CASSLHSRDLRETQYF	TGTGCCAGCAGCTTACACAGCCGGGACTTAAGAGAGACCCAGTACTTC
TRBV12-2	12	TRBJ2-7	NA	NA	CAIRGAGYEQYF	TGTGCGATTAGGGGCGCTGGGTACGAGCAGTACTTC
TRBV9	13	TRBJ2-1	NA	NA	CASSSGTFLEQFF	TGTGCCAGCAGCTCTGGGACTTTCTTAGAGCAGTTCTTC
TRBV5-5	15	TRBJ2-7	NA	NA	CASSSSGTLIYEQYF	TGTGCCAGCAGTTCCTCCGGGACTCTGATCTACGAGCAGTACTTC
TRBV18	15	TRBJ2-1	NA	TRBD2	CASSPSASGYNEQFF	TGTGCCAGCTCACCATCGGCTAGCGGATACAATGAGCAGTTCTTC
TRBV6-5	13	TRBJ1-5	NA	NA	CASSYSIRAPQHF	TGTGCCAGCAGTTACTCGATCAGGGCGCCCCAGCATTTT
TRBV21-1	14	TRBJ2-1	NA	NA	CASSKTAPYNEQFF	TGTGCCAGCAGCAAGACAGCGCCCTACAATGAGCAGTTCTTC
TRBV7-9	14	TRBJ1-1	once	NA	CASSLDGVSTEAFF	TGTGCCAGCAGCTTAGATGGGGTTTCCACTGAAGCTTTCTTT
TRBV7-9	15	TRBJ1-2	NA	TRBD1	CASTSQPGQGIGYTF	TGTGCCAGCACCTCACAACCGGGACAGGGTATTGGCTACACCTTC
TRBV5-1	13	TRBJ2-5	NA	NA	CASSLAREETQYF	TGCGCCAGCAGCTTGGCCAGGGAAGAGACCCAGTACTTC
TRBV13	16	TRBJ2-3	NA	TRBD1	CASPPLQGARTDTQYF	TGTGCCAGCCCACCATTACAGGGGGCTAGGACAGATACGCAGTATTTT
TRBV6-6	16	TRBJ2-7	NA	TRBD2	CASSYSGGEGPYEQYF	TGTGCCAGCAGTTACTCGGGAGGGGAAGGACCCTACGAGCAGTACTTC
TRBV2	20	TRBJ2-7	NA	TRBD1	CASRPHPGGQGQQNPYEQYF	TGTGCCAGCAGACCTCACCCGGGGGGACAGGGGCAGCAAAATCCGTACGAGCAGTACTTC
TRBV5-4	16	TRBJ2-2	NA	NA	CASSLETSSLTGELFF	TGTGCCAGCAGCTTGGAAACGTCTAGTCTCACCGGGGAGCTGTTTTTT
TRBV28	15	TRBJ2-3	once	NA	CASSLGGTHTDTQYF	TGTGCCAGCAGTTTAGGCGGGACGCACACAGATACGCAGTATTTT
TRBV6-5	16	TRBJ1-3	NA	NA	CASSYYGRGSGNTIYF	TGTGCCAGCAGTTACTATGGCAGGGGCTCTGGAAACACCATATATTTT
TRBV9	16	TRBJ2-3	few	TRBD2	CASSVAGGGAADTQYF	TGTGCCAGCAGCGTAGCTGGCGGGGGGGCGGCAGATACGCAGTATTTT
TRBV28	12	TRBJ1-1	NA	NA	CASRIGDTEAFF	TGTGCCAGCCGGATAGGGGACACTGAAGCTTTCTTT
TRBV28	12	TRBJ2-1	NA	NA	CASSLEGDEQFF	TGTGCCAGCAGTTTGGAAGGAGATGAGCAGTTCTTC
TRBV6-5	15	TRBJ2-3	NA	TRBD2	CASSPDTTGRNTQYF	TGTGCCAGCAGTCCTGACACCACCGGGAGGAATACGCAGTATTTT
TRBV25-1	17	TRBJ2-1	NA	TRBD2	CASGVPLAGVAYNEQFF	TGTGCCAGCGGTGTTCCCTTAGCGGGAGTGGCCTACAATGAGCAGTTCTTC
TRBV9	16	TRBJ2-5	NA	TRBD2	CASSVVSGTGQETQYF	TGTGCCAGCAGCGTAGTTAGCGGGACTGGCCAAGAGACCCAGTACTTC
TRBV9	15	TRBJ2-3	NA	TRBD2	CASSGTSGVTDTQYF	TGTGCCAGCAGCGGGACTAGCGGGGTAACAGATACGCAGTATTTT
TRBV5-1	16	TRBJ2-5	NA	TRBD2	CASSSLTSGSQETQYF	TGCGCCAGCAGCTCCTTGACTAGCGGGTCTCAAGAGACCCAGTACTTC
TRBV19	18	TRBJ2-5	NA	TRBD2	CASSTSEALAGGGETQYF	TGTGCCAGTAGTACCTCCGAAGCGCTAGCGGGAGGAGGAGAGACCCAGTACTTC
TRBV5-1	14	TRBJ2-5	NA	NA	CASSLVRIQETQYF	TGCGCCAGCAGCTTGGTCCGGATACAAGAGACCCAGTACTTC
TRBV27	16	TRBJ1-1	NA	TRBD1	CASSYRQGIYGTEAFF	TGTGCCAGCAGTTACCGACAGGGGATTTATGGCACTGAAGCTTTCTTT
TRBV29-1	11	TRBJ1-1	NA	NA	CSVVEGPEAFF	TGCAGCGTTGTGGAGGGACCTGAAGCTTTCTTT
TRBV28	16	TRBJ2-7	NA	TRBD2	CASSYLPGLADFEQYF	TGTGCCAGCAGTTACCTCCCGGGACTAGCGGATTTCGAGCAGTACTTC
TRBV5-5	14	TRBJ2-3	NA	NA	CASSLAPSTDTQYF	TGTGCCAGCAGCTTGGCCCCGAGCACAGATACGCAGTATTTT